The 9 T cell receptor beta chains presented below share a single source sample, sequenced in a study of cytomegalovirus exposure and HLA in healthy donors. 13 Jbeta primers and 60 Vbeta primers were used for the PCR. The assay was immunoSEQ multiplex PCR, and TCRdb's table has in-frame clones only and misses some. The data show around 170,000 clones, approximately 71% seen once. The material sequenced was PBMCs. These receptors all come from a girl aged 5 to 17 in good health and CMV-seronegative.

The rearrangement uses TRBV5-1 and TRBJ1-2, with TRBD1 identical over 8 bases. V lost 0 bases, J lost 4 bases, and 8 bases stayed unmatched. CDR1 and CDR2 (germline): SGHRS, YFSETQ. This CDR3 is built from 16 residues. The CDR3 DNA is TGCGCCAGCAGCTTGGGATTGGCGGGACAGGTCTATGGCTACACCTTC. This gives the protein CASSLGLAGQVYGYTF.

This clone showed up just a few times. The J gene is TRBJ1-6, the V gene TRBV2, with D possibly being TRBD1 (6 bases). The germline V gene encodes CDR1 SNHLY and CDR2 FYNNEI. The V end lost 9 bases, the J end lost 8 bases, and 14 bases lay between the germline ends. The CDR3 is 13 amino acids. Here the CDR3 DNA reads TGTGCCAGTGGGCAGGGGCTGGATTCACCCCTCCACTTT. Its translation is CASGQGLDSPLHF. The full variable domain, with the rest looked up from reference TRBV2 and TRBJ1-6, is EPEVTQTPSHQVTQMGQEVILRCVPISNHLYFYWYRQILGQKVEFLVSFYNNEISEKSEIFDDQFSVERPDGSNFTLKIRSTKLEDSAMYFCASGQGLDSPLHFGNGTRLTVT.

Here the CDR3 reads CASRPFPGSNTEAFF. The CDR3 nucleotides read TGTGCCAGTAGACCGTTTCCGGGGTCGAACACTGAAGCTTTCTTT. The J gene is TRBJ1-1, the V gene TRBV19, with D uncertain. CDR1 is LNHDA, CDR2 SQIVND, per germline (reference sequence). The CDR3 runs to 15 residues. Trimming removed 6 bases at V and 1 base at J, with 15 bases between.

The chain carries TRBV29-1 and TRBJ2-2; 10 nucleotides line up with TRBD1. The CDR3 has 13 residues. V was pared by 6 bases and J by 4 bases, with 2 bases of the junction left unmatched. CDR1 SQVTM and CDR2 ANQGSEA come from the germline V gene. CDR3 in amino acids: CSVTGGGTGELFF. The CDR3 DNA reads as TGCAGCGTGACAGGGGGCGGCACCGGGGAGCTGTTTTTT.

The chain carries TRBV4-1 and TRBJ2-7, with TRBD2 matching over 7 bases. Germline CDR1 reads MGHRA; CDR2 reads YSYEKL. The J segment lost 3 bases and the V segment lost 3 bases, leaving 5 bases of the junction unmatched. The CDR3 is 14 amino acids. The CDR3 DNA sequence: TGCGCCAGCAGCCATGGCGGACTAGGCTACGAGCAGTACTTC. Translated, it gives CASSHGGLGYEQYF.

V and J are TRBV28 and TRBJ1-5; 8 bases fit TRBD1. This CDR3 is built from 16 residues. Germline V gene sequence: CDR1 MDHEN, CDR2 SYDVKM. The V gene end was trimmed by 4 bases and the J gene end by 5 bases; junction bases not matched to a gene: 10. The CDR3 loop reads CASSSPQGARDQPQHF. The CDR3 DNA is TGTGCCAGCAGTTCACCGCAGGGGGCGCGGGATCAGCCCCAGCATTTT.

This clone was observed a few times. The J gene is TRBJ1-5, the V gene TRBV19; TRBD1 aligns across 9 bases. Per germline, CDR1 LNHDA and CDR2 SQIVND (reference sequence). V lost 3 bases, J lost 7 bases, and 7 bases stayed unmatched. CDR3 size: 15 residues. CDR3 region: CASSIPGQGSQPQHF. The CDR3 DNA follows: TGTGCCAGTAGTATTCCCGGACAGGGGAGCCAGCCCCAGCATTTT.

The CDR3 loop is CASSLPRLAGNQETQYF. The CDR3 DNA sequence: TGTGCCAGCAGCTTACCCCGACTAGCGGGGAACCAAGAGACCCAGTACTTC. The V call is TRBV7-6, the J call TRBJ2-5; 11 nucleotides line up with TRBD2. This CDR3 is built from 17 residues. Germline CDR1 SGHVS, CDR2 FNYEAQ. Germline trimming cut 2 bases from V and 0 bases from J; bases unmatched to any gene: 5.

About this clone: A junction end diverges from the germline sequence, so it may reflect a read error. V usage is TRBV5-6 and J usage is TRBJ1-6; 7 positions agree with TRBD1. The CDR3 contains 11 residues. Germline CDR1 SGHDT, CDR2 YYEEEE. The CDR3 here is CASSSSGTVIF. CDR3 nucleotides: TGTGCCAGCAGCTCTTCCGGGACAGTAATATTT.